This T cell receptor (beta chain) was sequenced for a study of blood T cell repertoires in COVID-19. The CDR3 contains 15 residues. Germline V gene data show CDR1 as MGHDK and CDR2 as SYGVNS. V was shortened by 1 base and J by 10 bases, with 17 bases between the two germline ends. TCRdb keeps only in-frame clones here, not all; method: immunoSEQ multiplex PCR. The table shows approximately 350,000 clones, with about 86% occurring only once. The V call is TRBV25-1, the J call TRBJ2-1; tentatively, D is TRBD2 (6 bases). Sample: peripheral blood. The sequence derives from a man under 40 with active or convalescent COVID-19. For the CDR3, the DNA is TGTGCCAGCAGTGAATTCGGGACTCCTGGGTCCGAGCAGTTCTTC. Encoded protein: CASSEFGTPGSEQFF. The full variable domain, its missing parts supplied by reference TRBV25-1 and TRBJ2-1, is EADIYQTPRYLVIGTGKKITLECSQTMGHDKMYWYQQDPGMELHLIHYSYGVNSTEKGDLSSESTVSRIRTEHFPLTLESARPSHTSQYLCASSEFGTPGSEQFFGPGTRLTVL.